What follows is one T cell receptor (beta chain) and its context. This clonotype was detected only a few times. The antigen it binds to is not known. Base qualities are missing; no much larger clone stands one base away. Trimming leaves V shorter by 2 bases and J shorter by 8 bases, with the junction holding 7 bases beyond the gene matches. Spanning cysteine to phenylalanine, the CDR3 consists of 14 amino acids. This entry keeps only the CDR3 DNA: 42 bases, framed from base 1. The CDR1 and CDR2 encoded by the germline V gene are MGHDK and SYGVNS. The reads were generated on an Illumina HiSeq 1500. Through fastp at Q25 and MiXCR, TCRdb rebuilt clones from the public reads, retaining in-frame beta chains. Each CDR3 protein gets just one entry, which takes the most common genes and DNA from the rows behind it. The sample table shows around 260,000 distinct CDR3 sequences, and 8% to 9.5% are seen once. The ten largest make up around 16% of the sample.

The data were taken from a study of T cell repertoires in cytomegalovirus infection (dated by TCRdb to 2018 to 2020). About the investigation overall: The HLA type of each donor mattered for the analysis, because public TCR beta signatures pointed to carriage of CMV infection along with the matching HLA type.

Study-wide conclusions, independent of this receptor: The ex vivo response was dominated by HLA-C-restricted CMV-specific TCR beta clonotypes, which also provided the single most frequent clonotype in two of eight donors. Cumulative frequency of public TCR beta family members discriminated carriers of CMV infection plus the relevant HLA type in this cohort and an independent roughly 340-donor cohort.

Sequences were obtained from PBMCs. In this chain, TRBV25-1 is recombined with TRBJ1-2; TRBD1 matches 8 bases in the middle. The sequence was collected from a human donor in good health (CMV status not recorded). Some clones in this sample may be carry-over from other donors' samples. The nucleotides read TGTGCCAGCAGTGAACGTCAGGGGGCGTGGGGCTACACCTTC. This is translated as CASSERQGAWGYTF.